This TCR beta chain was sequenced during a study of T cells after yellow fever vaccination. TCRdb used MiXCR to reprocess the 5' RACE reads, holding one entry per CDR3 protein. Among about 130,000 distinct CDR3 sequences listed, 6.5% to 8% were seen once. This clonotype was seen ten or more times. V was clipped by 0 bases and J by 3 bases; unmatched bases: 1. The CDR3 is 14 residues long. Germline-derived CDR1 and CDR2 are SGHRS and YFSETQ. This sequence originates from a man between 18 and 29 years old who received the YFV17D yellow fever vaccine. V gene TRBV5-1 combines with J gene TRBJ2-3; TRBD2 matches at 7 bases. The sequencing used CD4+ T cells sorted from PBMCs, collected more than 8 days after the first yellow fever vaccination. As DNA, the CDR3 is TGCGCCAGCAGCTTGGGGGAGGGGACAGATACGCAGTATTTT. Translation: CASSLGEGTDTQYF.